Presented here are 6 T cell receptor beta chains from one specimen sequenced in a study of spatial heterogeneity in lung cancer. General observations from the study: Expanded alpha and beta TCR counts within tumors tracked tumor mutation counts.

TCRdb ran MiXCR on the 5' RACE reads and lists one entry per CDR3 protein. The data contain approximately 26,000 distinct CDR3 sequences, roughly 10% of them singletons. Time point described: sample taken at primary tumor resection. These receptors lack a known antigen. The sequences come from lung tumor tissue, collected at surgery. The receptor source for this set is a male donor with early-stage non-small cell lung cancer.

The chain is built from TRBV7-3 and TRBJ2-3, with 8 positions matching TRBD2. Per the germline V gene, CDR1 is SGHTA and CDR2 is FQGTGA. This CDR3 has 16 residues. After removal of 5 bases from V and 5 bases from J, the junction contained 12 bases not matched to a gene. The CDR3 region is CASSTGTSLSIDTQYF. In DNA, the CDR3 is TGTGCCAGCAGCACCGGGACTAGTCTTTCTATAGATACGCAGTATTTT. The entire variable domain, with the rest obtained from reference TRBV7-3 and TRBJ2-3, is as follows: GAGVSQTPSNKVTEKGKYVELRCDPISGHTALYWYRQSLGQGPEFLIYFQGTGAADDSGLPNDRFFAVRPEGSVSTLKIQRTERGDSAVYLCASSTGTSLSIDTQYFGPGTRLTVL.

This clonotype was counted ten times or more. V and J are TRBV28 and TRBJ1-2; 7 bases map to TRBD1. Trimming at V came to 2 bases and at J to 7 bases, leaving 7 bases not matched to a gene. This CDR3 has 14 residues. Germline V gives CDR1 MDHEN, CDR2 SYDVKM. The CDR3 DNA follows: TGTGCCAGCAGTTTACAGGGGGGTTCACGTGGCTACACCTTC. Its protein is CASSLQGGSRGYTF.

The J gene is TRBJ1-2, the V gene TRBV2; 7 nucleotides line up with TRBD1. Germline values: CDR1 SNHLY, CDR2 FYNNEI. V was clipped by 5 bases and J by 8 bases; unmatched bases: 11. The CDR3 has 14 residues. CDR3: CASSYDRVISGYTF. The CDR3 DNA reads TGTGCCAGCAGTTATGACAGGGTGATAAGCGGCTACACCTTC. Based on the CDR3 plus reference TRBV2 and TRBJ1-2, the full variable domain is EPEVTQTPSHQVTQMGQEVILRCVPISNHLYFYWYRQILGQKVEFLVSFYNNEISEKSEIFDDQFSVERPDGSNFTLKIRSTKLEDSAMYFCASSYDRVISGYTFGSGTRLTVV.

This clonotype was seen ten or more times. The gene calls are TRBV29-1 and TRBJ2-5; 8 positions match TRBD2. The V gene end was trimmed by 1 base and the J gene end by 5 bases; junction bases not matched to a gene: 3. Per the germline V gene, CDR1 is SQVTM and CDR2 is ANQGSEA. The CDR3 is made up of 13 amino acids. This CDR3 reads CSVEGTSFETQYF. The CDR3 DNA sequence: TGCAGCGTTGAAGGGACTAGCTTTGAGACCCAGTACTTC.

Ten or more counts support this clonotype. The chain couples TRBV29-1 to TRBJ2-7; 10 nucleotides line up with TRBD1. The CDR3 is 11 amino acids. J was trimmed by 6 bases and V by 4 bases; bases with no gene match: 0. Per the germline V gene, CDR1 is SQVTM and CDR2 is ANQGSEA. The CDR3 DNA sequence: TGCAGCGTTGGGACAGGGGGCGAGCAGTACTTC. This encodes CSVGTGGEQYF.

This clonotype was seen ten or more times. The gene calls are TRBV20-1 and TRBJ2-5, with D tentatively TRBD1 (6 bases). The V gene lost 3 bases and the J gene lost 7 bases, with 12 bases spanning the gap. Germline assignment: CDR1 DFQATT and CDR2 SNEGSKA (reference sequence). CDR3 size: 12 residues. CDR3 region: CSASPRGRTQYF. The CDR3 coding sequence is TGCAGTGCTAGTCCCAGGGGAAGGACCCAGTACTTC.